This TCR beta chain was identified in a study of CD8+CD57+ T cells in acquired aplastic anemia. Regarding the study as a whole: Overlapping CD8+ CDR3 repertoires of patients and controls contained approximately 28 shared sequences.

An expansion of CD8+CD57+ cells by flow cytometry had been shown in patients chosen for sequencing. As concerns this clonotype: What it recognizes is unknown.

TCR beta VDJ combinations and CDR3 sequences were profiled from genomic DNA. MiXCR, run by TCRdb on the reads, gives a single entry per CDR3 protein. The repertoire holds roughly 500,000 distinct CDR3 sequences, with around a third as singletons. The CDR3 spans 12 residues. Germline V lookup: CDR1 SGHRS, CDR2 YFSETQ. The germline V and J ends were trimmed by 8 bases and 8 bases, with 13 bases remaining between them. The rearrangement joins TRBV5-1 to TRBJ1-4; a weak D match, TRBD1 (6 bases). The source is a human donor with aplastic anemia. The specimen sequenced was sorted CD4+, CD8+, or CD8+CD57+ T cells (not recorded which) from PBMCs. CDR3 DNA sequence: TGCGCCAGTCAGGGGAGTGGGGAAAAACTGTTTTTT. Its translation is CASQGSGEKLFF.